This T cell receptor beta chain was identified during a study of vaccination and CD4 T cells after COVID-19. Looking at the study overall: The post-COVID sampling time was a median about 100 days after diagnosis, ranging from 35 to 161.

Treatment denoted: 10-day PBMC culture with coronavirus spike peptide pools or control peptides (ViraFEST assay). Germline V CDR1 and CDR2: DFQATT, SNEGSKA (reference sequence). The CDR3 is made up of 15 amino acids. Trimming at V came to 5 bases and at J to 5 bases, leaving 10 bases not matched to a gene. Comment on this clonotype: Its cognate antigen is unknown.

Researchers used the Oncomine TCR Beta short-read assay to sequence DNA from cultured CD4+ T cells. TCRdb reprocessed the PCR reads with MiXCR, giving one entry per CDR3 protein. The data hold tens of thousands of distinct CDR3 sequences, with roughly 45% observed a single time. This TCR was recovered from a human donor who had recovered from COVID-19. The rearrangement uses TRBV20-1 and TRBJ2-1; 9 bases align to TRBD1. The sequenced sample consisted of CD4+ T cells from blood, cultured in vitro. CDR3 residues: CSASPGTGSDNEQFF. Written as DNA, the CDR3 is TGCAGTGCTTCTCCCGGGACAGGGAGCGACAATGAGCAGTTCTTC.